This T cell receptor (beta chain) derives from a study of CD8 T cells in ankylosing spondylitis. Study conclusions and caveats: Apparently characteristic of ankylosing spondylitis blood was a TCR beta motif (roughly eight highly homologous variants). There were earlier reports of some motif variants in reactive arthritis synovial fluid and blood. Matched ankylosing spondylitis synovial fluid reportedly showed significant enrichment of disease-linked clones.

Details on this clonotype: Its antigen is unidentified.

Germline V CDR1 and CDR2: DFQATT, SNEGSKA (reference sequence). The CDR3 loop spans 14 amino acids. Between the trimmed V and J ends, which lost 1 base and 0 bases, there was a span of 9 bases. For TCR beta, libraries came from quantitative 5'-RACE with molecular barcodes. TCRdb itself ran the 5' RACE reads through MiXCR, one entry per CDR3 protein. Of fewer than 550,000 distinct CDR3 sequences in the sample, roughly 5.2% were seen once. The receptor was derived from a male donor with ankylosing spondylitis. The chain employs TRBV20-1 and TRBJ2-5; D unresolved. Sequencing was performed on blood, either unsorted or a sorted T cell fraction (not recorded which). The CDR3 spells CSARATLYQETQYF. CDR3 bases: TGCAGTGCTAGAGCTACATTGTACCAAGAGACCCAGTACTTC.